Following are 10 T cell receptor beta chains from one sample sequenced in a study of shared clonotypes between healthy human individuals. Here immunoSEQ multiplex PCR was the method, and the copy in TCRdb shows in-frame clones only, minus some. Here the sample spans roughly 2.6 million clones, around nine tenths being singletons. Sequencing was carried out using naive CD4+ T cells sorted from blood. The subset is: CD45RA+ positively selected. These TCRs come from a young man in good health.

On this clone itself: The same CDR3 also results from other DNA sequences found in this sample. The V and J genes are TRBV5-1 and TRBJ2-3, with 11 bases aligning to TRBD2. J was trimmed by 4 bases and V by 4 bases; bases with no gene match: 2. This CDR3 has 14 residues. Germline V CDR1 and CDR2: SGHRS, YFSETQ. The DNA for the CDR3 is TGCGCCAGCAGCACTAGCGGGAGCCCAGATACGCAGTATTTT. This encodes CASSTSGSPDTQYF.

The chain joins TRBV5-5 to TRBJ2-3; possibly TRBD1 for D (5 bases). Trimming left V 6 bases short and J 4 bases short, with 15 bases between. The CDR3 is made up of 14 amino acids. Looked up from germline, CDR1 is SGHKS and CDR2 is YYEKEE (reference sequence). CDR3 nucleotides: TGTGCCAGCACCCAGGGCCCCGGGCCAGATACGCAGTATTTT. Translated, it gives CASTQGPGPDTQYF.

The chain has TRBV28 and TRBJ1-1, with unresolved D. In germline, CDR1 is MDHEN, CDR2 SYDVKM. This CDR3 has 13 amino acids. Trimming cost V 5 bases and J 11 bases, with 18 bases left between them. The CDR3 is CASSTQALLGAFF. CDR3 DNA sequence: TGTGCCAGCAGTACCCAGGCCCTCCTCGGGGCTTTCTTT.

The chain couples TRBV28 to TRBJ1-6; D is uncertain. This CDR3 spans 12 amino acids. Germline V gene lookup returns CDR1 MDHEN and CDR2 SYDVKM. Between the trimmed V and J ends, which lost 11 bases and 11 bases, there was a span of 16 bases. The CDR3 DNA reads as TGTGCCTCGGGAAGCTCCCGTCCACCCCTCCACTTT. Translated: CASGSSRPPLHF.

CDR3 residues: CASNGRYGYTF. The CDR3 nucleotides read TGTGCCAGCAATGGACGCTATGGCTACACCTTC. V gene TRBV2 combines with J gene TRBJ1-2; D remains unclear. The V and J ends lost 7 bases and 4 bases respectively, with 7 bases between them. CDR1 is SNHLY and CDR2 is FYNNEI in the germline V gene. This CDR3 is built from 11 residues. Supplemented by reference TRBV2 and TRBJ1-2, the full variable domain reads EPEVTQTPSHQVTQMGQEVILRCVPISNHLYFYWYRQILGQKVEFLVSFYNNEISEKSEIFDDQFSVERPDGSNFTLKIRSTKLEDSAMYFCASNGRYGYTFGSGTRLTVV.

Concerning this clone itself: Other DNA sequences of this sample code for an identical CDR3. The rearrangement links TRBV7-8 to TRBJ2-5; the match to TRBD1 covers 8 bases. Per germline, CDR1 SGHVS and CDR2 FQNEAQ. This CDR3 comprises 13 residues. V trimming: 3 bases; J trimming: 3 bases; junction bases outside the gene matches: 0. CDR3 sequence reads: CASSLDREETQYF. The DNA for the CDR3 is TGTGCCAGCAGCTTGGACAGGGAAGAGACCCAGTACTTC.

The genes are TRBV18 and TRBJ1-2, with D unclear. V was pared by 2 bases and J by 1 base, with 5 bases between. The CDR3 is made up of 13 amino acids. Germline CDR1 KGHSH, CDR2 LQKENI. The CDR3 coding sequence is TGTGCCAGCTCACCAGAACATAACTATGGCTACACCTTC. Translating it yields CASSPEHNYGYTF. The whole variable domain, filled in from reference TRBV18 and TRBJ1-2, reads NAGVMQNPRHLVRRRGQEARLRCSPMKGHSHVYWYRQLPEEGLKFMVYLQKENIIDESGMPKERFSAEFPKEGPSILRIQQVVRGDSAAYFCASSPEHNYGYTFGSGTRLTVV.

This clone has only one observation. The gene calls are TRBV28 and TRBJ1-1, with D perhaps TRBD1 (5 bases). The ends were cut back, 1 base at V and 9 bases at J, with 12 bases in the middle. Germline V gene lookup returns CDR1 MDHEN and CDR2 SYDVKM. The CDR3 totals 13 residues. The CDR3 DNA reads TGTGCCAGCAGTTTATATCAGGGAGCCCAAGCTTTCTTT. Its translation: CASSLYQGAQAFF.

The rearrangement uses TRBV9 and TRBJ2-1; TRBD2 aligns across 8 bases. V gave up 3 bases and J gave up 11 bases; unmatched junction bases: 7. CDR1 and CDR2 (germline): SGDLS, YYNGEE. This CDR3 contains 13 residues. The CDR3 DNA follows: TGTGCCAGCAGCGCCGCCCTAGCGGGTAAGCAGTTCTTC. This gives the protein CASSAALAGKQFF.

V and J are TRBV4-1 and TRBJ2-3; D assignment may be TRBD1 or TRBD2 (6 bases each). Trimming took off 1 base at V and 2 bases at J, with 13 bases between the two ends. Per germline, CDR1 MGHRA and CDR2 YSYEKL. The CDR3 covers 16 residues. The CDR3 reads CASSQAAGGVTDTQYF. CDR3 DNA sequence: TGCGCCAGCAGCCAAGCTGCCGGGGGCGTCACAGATACGCAGTATTTT.